This T cell receptor (beta chain) appears in the sequencing data of a study of identical twins. This clonotype has a count of ten or more. Germline V gene data show CDR1 as SGHTA and CDR2 as FQGNSA. The V gene lost 6 bases and the J gene lost 5 bases, with 11 bases spanning the gap. The CDR3 runs 13 residues. TCRdb re-called the 5' RACE reads with MiXCR, one entry per CDR3 protein. This sample has hundreds of thousands of distinct CDR3 sequences, with roughly 7% found just once. These sequences were also reported in another study, on yellow fever vaccine responses in identical twins. That report adds: Twins reportedly appeared to share part of their vaccine T cell response while keeping part individual.

This clonotype was obtained from a woman aged 18-29 years in good health. Sequencing was done on a sample of memory (CD45RO+) T cells sorted from blood. This chain uses TRBV7-2 with TRBJ2-1; D ambiguous. CDR3 sequence reads: CASSLNRDNEQFF. CDR3 nucleotides: TGTGCCAGCAGTCTGAACCGGGACAATGAGCAGTTCTTC.